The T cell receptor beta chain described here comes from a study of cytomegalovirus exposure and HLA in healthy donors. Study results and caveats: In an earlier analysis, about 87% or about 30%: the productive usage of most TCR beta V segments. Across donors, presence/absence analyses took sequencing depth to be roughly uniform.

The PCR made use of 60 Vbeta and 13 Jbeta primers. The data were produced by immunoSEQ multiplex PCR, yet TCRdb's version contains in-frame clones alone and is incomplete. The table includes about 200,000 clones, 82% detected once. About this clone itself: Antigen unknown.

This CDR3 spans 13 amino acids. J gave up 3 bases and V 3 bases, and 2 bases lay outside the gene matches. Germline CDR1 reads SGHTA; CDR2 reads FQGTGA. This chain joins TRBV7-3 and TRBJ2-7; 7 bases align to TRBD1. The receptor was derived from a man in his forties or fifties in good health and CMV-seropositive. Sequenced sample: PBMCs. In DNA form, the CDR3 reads TGTGCCAGCAGCTTTGGGACAGACTACGAGCAGTACTTC. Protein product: CASSFGTDYEQYF. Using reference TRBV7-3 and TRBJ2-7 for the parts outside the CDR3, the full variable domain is GAGVSQTPSNKVTEKGKYVELRCDPISGHTALYWYRQSLGQGPEFLIYFQGTGAADDSGLPNDRFFAVRPEGSVSTLKIQRTERGDSAVYLCASSFGTDYEQYFGPGTRLTVT.